Presented here are 2 T cell receptor beta chains from one specimen sequenced in a study of vaccination and CD4 T cells after COVID-19. Their cognate antigens are unknown. Researchers used the Oncomine TCR Beta short-read assay to sequence DNA from cultured CD4+ T cells. In TCRdb, the PCR reads were re-called with MiXCR into one record per CDR3 protein. The table includes under 25,000 distinct CDR3 sequences, roughly two thirds detected once. Documented treatment: roughly ten-day PBMC culture with coronavirus spike peptide pools or control peptides (ViraFEST assay). The sequenced sample was CD4+ T cells from blood, cultured in vitro. These receptor sequences come from a human donor who had recovered from COVID-19.

The chain recombines TRBV7-3 with TRBJ2-1, with 10 positions matching TRBD2. CDR1 SGHTA and CDR2 FQGTGA come from the germline V gene. The junction had 6 bases not matched to a gene; V was cut back by 1 base and J by 9 bases. This CDR3 has 15 residues. The CDR3 here is CASSLSPSGSGEQFF. The CDR3 nucleotides are TGTGCCAGCAGCTTAAGCCCTAGCGGGAGTGGTGAGCAGTTCTTC.

The chain recombines TRBV20-1 with TRBJ1-5; D is perhaps TRBD1 (6 bases). Germline CDR1 DFQATT, CDR2 SNEGSKA (reference sequence). The CDR3 loop spans 12 amino acids. The chain's CDR3 is CRVGGAGQPQHF. CDR3 bases: TGCAGGGTCGGGGGCGCGGGTCAGCCCCAGCATTTT.